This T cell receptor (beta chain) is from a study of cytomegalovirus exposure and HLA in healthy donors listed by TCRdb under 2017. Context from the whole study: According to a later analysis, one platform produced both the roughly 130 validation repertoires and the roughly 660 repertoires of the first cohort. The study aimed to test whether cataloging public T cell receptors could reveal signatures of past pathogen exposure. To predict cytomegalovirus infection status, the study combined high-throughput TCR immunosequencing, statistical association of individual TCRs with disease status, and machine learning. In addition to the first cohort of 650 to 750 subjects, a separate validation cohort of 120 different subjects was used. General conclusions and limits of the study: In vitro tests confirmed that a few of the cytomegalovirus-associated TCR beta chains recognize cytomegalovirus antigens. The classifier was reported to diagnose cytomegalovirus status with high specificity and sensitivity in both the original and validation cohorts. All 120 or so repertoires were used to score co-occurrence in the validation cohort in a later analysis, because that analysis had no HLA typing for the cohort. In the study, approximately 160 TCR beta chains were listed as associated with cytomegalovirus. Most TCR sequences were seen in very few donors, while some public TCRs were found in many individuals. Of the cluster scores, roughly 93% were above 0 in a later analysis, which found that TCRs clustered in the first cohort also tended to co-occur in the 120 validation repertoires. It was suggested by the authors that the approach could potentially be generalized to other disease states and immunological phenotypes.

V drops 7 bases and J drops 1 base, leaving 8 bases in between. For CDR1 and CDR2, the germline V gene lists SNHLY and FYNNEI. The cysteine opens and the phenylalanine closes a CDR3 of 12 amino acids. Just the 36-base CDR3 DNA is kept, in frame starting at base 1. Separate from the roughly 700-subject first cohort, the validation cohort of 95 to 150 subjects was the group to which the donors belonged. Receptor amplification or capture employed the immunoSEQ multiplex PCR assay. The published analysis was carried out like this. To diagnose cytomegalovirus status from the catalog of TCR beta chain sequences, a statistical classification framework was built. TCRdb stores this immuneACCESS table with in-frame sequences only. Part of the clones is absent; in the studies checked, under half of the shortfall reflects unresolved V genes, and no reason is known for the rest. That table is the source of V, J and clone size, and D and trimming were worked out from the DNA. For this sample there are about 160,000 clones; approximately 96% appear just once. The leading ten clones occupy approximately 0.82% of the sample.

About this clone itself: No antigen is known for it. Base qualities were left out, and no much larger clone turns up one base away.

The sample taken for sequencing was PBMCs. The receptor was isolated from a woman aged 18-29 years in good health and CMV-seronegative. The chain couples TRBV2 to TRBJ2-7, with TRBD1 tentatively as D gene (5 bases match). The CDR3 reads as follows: CASTGQSYEQYF. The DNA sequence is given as TGTGCCAGCACAGGACAATCCTACGAGCAGTACTTC.